Shown below are 30 T cell receptor beta chains from a single sample sequenced in a study of T cells in Graves' hyperthyroidism and ophthalmopathy. RNA transcripts gave rise to amplified TCR beta CDR3 regions. The HTBI primer set was used in a first-round RT-PCR of the TCR CDR3. TCRdb re-called the multiplex PCR reads through MiXCR, storing one row per CDR3 protein. This table has approximately 520,000 distinct CDR3 sequences, around 22% appearing once. Sequencing used blood. These receptors were collected from a woman aged 30 to 39 with Graves' ophthalmopathy.

This clonotype was picked up many times. V usage is TRBV5-4 and J usage is TRBJ1-5; 9 bases are a match to TRBD1. Per the germline V gene, CDR1 is SGHNT and CDR2 is YYREEE (reference sequence). V lost 0 bases, J lost 2 bases, and 9 bases stayed unmatched. The CDR3 sequence is 18 residues long. For the CDR3, the DNA is TGTGCCAGCAGCTTGGGAGACAGGGGGACTGCGGGCAATCAGCCCCAGCATTTT. It specifies CASSLGDRGTAGNQPQHF.

This clonotype appeared many times. The CDR3 here is CASSGGLADTQYF. The CDR3 DNA reads as TGTGCCAGCAGCGGGGGACTAGCAGATACGCAGTATTTT. The chain joins TRBV9 to TRBJ2-3, with TRBD2 identical over 8 bases. The length of the CDR3 is 13 residues. V lost 3 bases to trimming and J lost 4 bases; unmatched junction nucleotides: 1. CDR1 is SGDLS, CDR2 YYNGEE, per germline.

This clonotype showed up just a few times. The chain couples TRBV6-1 to TRBJ1-2, with TRBD1 matching over 8 bases. This CDR3 is built from 13 residues. Germline V gives CDR1 MNHNS, CDR2 SASEGT. The junction had 3 bases not matched to a gene; V was cut back by 6 bases and J by 3 bases. CDR3 in DNA: TGTGCCAGCAGCACAGGGGGGGACTATGGCTACACCTTC. Translation: CASSTGGDYGYTF.

This chain connects TRBV20-1 to TRBJ2-5; a weak D match, TRBD2 (6 bases). The CDR3 consists of 14 residues. CDR1 DFQATT and CDR2 SNEGSKA come from the germline V gene (reference sequence). V was shortened by 4 bases and J by 3 bases, with 15 bases between the two germline ends. The CDR3 DNA is TGCAGTGCTACGAGGGACTCGAATGAAGAGACCCAGTACTTC. It codes for CSATRDSNEETQYF.

This clonotype was counted at least ten times. This rearrangement joins TRBV20-1 to TRBJ1-1, with a possible D match to TRBD1 (6 bases). The V gene lost 0 bases and the J gene lost 4 bases, with 12 bases spanning the gap. In germline, CDR1 is DFQATT, CDR2 SNEGSKA (reference sequence). The CDR3 is 14 amino acids. CDR3 DNA sequence: TGCAGTGCTAGAGAACAGGGACGGGGCACTGAAGCTTTCTTT. Translation gives CSAREQGRGTEAFF.

This clonotype was seen at least ten times. The CDR3 nucleotides are TGTGCCAGCAGTTTCCGGGGAAGGCAGTATTTT. It yields the protein CASSFRGRQYF. The rearrangement links TRBV12-3 or TRBV12-4 to TRBJ2-3; tentative D call: TRBD2 (5 bases). The length of the CDR3 is 11 residues. Trimming shortened V by 3 bases and J by 11 bases, and 9 bases separated the two germline ends.

In its sample, this clonotype was seen many times. This chain joins TRBV11-2 and TRBJ1-2; D uncertain. Trimming removed 2 bases at V and 0 bases at J, with 10 bases between. The CDR3 covers 15 residues. CDR1 and CDR2 (germline): SGHAT, FQNNGV. The CDR3 region has the DNA TGTGCCAGCAGCTTATGGCCGGGAGCTAACTATGGCTACACCTTC. This sequence encodes CASSLWPGANYGYTF.

At least ten counts were recorded for this clonotype. V and J are TRBV7-2 and TRBJ2-7; no reliable D call. V dropped 4 bases and J dropped 4 bases, with 8 bases sitting between them. The V gene's germline CDR1 is SGHTA and CDR2 FQGNSA. The length of the CDR3 is 12 residues. In DNA form, the CDR3 reads TGTGCCAGCAGCTCCCCGTTGTACGAGCAGTACTTC. Its protein is CASSSPLYEQYF.

This clonotype was counted many times. The rearrangement joins TRBV15 to TRBJ1-5; maybe TRBD1 (6 bases). This CDR3 contains 15 residues. Germline V gene data show CDR1 as LNHNV and CDR2 as YYDKDF (reference sequence). The V gene lost 1 base and the J gene lost 7 bases, with 14 bases spanning the gap. CDR3 DNA: TGTGCCACCAGCAGAGTGATGGGGGGCGGGCAGCCCCAGCATTTT. Protein sequence: CATSRVMGGGQPQHF.

A few counts support this clonotype. V and J are TRBV6-5 and TRBJ1-2; 8 bases map to TRBD1. The germline V gene has CDR1 MNHEY and CDR2 SVGAGI. The CDR3 is 14 amino acids. The V segment lost 4 bases and the J segment 3 bases; nucleotides outside the gene matches: 4. The CDR3 coding sequence is TGTGCCAGCAGTTTTGGACAGGGAGACTATGGCTACACCTTC. It yields the protein CASSFGQGDYGYTF.

The chain is built from TRBV13 and TRBJ1-2; D is uncertain. The CDR3 spans 14 residues. The V and J ends lost 5 bases and 5 bases respectively, with 15 bases between them. Germline lookup yields CDR1 PRHDT and CDR2 FYEKMQ (reference sequence). The CDR3 DNA is TGTGCCAGCAGCCCCCATCCGATTATGTATGGCTACACCTTC. It encodes CASSPHPIMYGYTF.

This clonotype has ten or more counts. The CDR3 sequence is CASSRRSAGFDAGELFF. The DNA for the CDR3 is TGTGCCAGCAGTCGGCGGTCGGCGGGTTTCGACGCCGGGGAGCTGTTTTTT. The chain uses TRBV25-1 and TRBJ2-2; perhaps TRBD2 as D (5 bases). This CDR3 contains 17 residues. Looked up from germline, CDR1 is MGHDK and CDR2 is SYGVNS. V gave up 5 bases and J gave up 6 bases, with 22 bases separating them.

The gene calls are TRBV25-1 and TRBJ1-2; a possible D gene is TRBD1 (5 bases). The V and J ends lost 6 bases and 0 bases respectively, with 17 bases between them. The CDR3 extends over 16 amino acids. Germline values: CDR1 MGHDK, CDR2 SYGVNS. CDR3 DNA: TGTGCCAGCAGGGCCGGAGGGACGCTCGCTAACTATGGCTACACCTTC. This sequence encodes CASRAGGTLANYGYTF.

This clonotype has a count of ten or more. The chain has TRBV12-3 or TRBV12-4 and TRBJ1-5, with D possibly being TRBD1 (6 bases). The CDR3 spans 15 residues. Trimming stripped 6 bases from V and 0 bases from J, with 12 bases between. The CDR3 coding sequence is TGTGCCAGCAGACTAGGGGGGAGTAGCAATCAGCCCCAGCATTTT. Translated: CASRLGGSSNQPQHF.

The chain uses TRBV15 and TRBJ1-5; D might be TRBD1 (6 bases). CDR3 size: 18 residues. Germline V gene lookup returns CDR1 LNHNV and CDR2 YYDKDF (reference sequence). V was clipped by 0 bases and J by 0 bases, with 15 bases between them. The CDR3 DNA follows: TGTGCCACCAGCAGAGAACCCGGGGGGCCAAATAGCAATCAGCCCCAGCATTTT. This encodes CATSREPGGPNSNQPQHF. The variable domain in full, with the rest retrieved from reference TRBV15 and TRBJ1-5, is DAMVIQNPRYQVTQFGKPVTLSCSQTLNHNVMYWYQQKSSQAPKLLFHYYDKDFNNEADTPDNFQSRRPNTSFCFLDIRSPGLGDTAMYLCATSREPGGPNSNQPQHFGDGTRLSIL.

This clonotype was seen repeatedly, ten times or more. This sequence joins TRBV12-3 or TRBV12-4 and TRBJ2-7, with 9 positions matching TRBD1. Trimming at V came to 5 bases and at J to 4 bases, leaving 6 bases not matched to a gene. The CDR3 length is 14 residues. CDR3 sequence reads: CASSTRGQGYEQYF. The DNA of the CDR3 is TGTGCCAGCAGTACTAGGGGACAGGGATACGAGCAGTACTTC.

In its sample, this clonotype was seen many times. V usage is TRBV19 and J usage is TRBJ1-5, with 9 bases fitting TRBD1. CDR1 is LNHDA, CDR2 SQIVND, per germline (reference sequence). V lost 3 bases to trimming and J lost 2 bases; unmatched junction nucleotides: 8. The CDR3 loop spans 17 amino acids. For the CDR3, the DNA is TGTGCCAGTAGTATGACAGGGGGGGGGTCCGGCAATCAGCCCCAGCATTTT. Translated: CASSMTGGGSGNQPQHF.

This clonotype appeared many times. The chain uses TRBV7-2 and TRBJ2-7; D not certain. Germline V gene lookup returns CDR1 SGHTA and CDR2 FQGNSA. V lost 5 bases and J 3 bases, leaving 11 bases between the germline ends. This CDR3 is 13 amino acids long. CDR3 protein: CASSPLEIYEQYF. The CDR3 DNA is TGTGCCAGCAGCCCACTGGAGATCTACGAGCAGTACTTC.

This chain connects TRBV28 to TRBJ1-2; the D gene is possibly TRBD1 (5 bases). Germline loops: CDR1 MDHEN, CDR2 SYDVKM. This CDR3 comprises 17 residues. V lost 2 bases and J lost 8, with 24 bases in between. For the CDR3, the DNA is TGTGCCAGCAGTTTACGCCGCACGCATCAGGGACTTAGGGGCTACACCTTC. Amino acids: CASSLRRTHQGLRGYTF.

This clonotype was detected ten times or more. This chain joins TRBV10-3 and TRBJ2-4, with TRBD2 matching 12 bases. The CDR3 has 18 residues. The germline V gene encodes CDR1 ENHRY and CDR2 SYGVKD. V shed 10 bases, J shed 1 base, and the junction held 14 bases outside the gene matches. CDR3 sequence: CATLPRLAGVSAKNIQYF. DNA for the CDR3: TGTGCCACTTTACCCCGACTAGCGGGAGTTAGTGCCAAAAACATTCAGTACTTC.

The rearrangement joins TRBV11-2 to TRBJ2-7; D gene unclear. In germline, CDR1 is SGHAT, CDR2 FQNNGV. Trimming stripped 2 bases from V and 7 bases from J, with 15 bases between. This CDR3 spans 14 amino acids. In DNA, the CDR3 is TGTGCCAGCAGCTTACAGGTTACGATGTTGGAGCAGTACTTC. It codes for CASSLQVTMLEQYF.

The sample holds many counts of this clonotype. The CDR3 DNA reads TGTGCCAGCAGTTCCCACACCTCCCCGTTCTATGGCTACACCTTC. Its protein is CASSSHTSPFYGYTF. This chain joins TRBV12-3 or TRBV12-4 and TRBJ1-2; D is undetermined. V was pared by 4 bases and J by 4 bases, with 16 bases between. This CDR3 is 15 amino acids long.

Many counts were recorded for this clonotype. The V and J genes are TRBV5-1 and TRBJ1-2; possibly TRBD1 for D (5 bases). The CDR3 is 15 amino acids. Germline CDR1 and CDR2: SGHRS and YFSETQ. Trimming removed 4 bases at V and 4 bases at J, with 17 bases between. The CDR3 nucleotides read TGCGCCAGCAGCCCTAACCCGACAGACCCCTATGGCTACACCTTC. Its translation is CASSPNPTDPYGYTF.

This clonotype has a count of ten or more. The chain has TRBV7-6 and TRBJ2-6, with 8 bases aligning to TRBD1. This CDR3 has 17 residues. Germline-derived CDR1 and CDR2 are SGHVS and FNYEAQ. Trimming removed 5 bases from V and 1 base from J; junction bases left unmatched: 7. CDR3 nucleotides: TGTGCCAGCAGCCCCCAGGGGGCGAGGTCTGGGGCCAACGTCCTGACTTTC. Residues: CASSPQGARSGANVLTF.

This chain joins TRBV11-2 and TRBJ2-7; 8 bases line up with TRBD1. The CDR3 has 15 amino acids. The ends lost 4 bases at V and 5 bases at J; junction bases unmatched: 10. Germline loops: CDR1 SGHAT, CDR2 FQNNGV. The CDR3 DNA reads TGTGCCAGCAGCTCCCGACAGGGGAAGACCCACGAGCAGTACTTC. Translation: CASSSRQGKTHEQYF.

This clonotype was detected many times. V gene TRBV27 combines with J gene TRBJ2-5, with 14 nucleotides matching TRBD2. This CDR3 has 14 residues. Germline V gene sequence: CDR1 MNHEY, CDR2 SMNVEV (reference sequence). V trimming: 6 bases; J trimming: 3 bases; junction bases outside the gene matches: 0. CDR3 in amino acids: CASRTSGGEETQYF. In DNA form, the CDR3 reads TGTGCCAGCAGGACTAGCGGGGGGGAAGAGACCCAGTACTTC.

V usage is TRBV11-2 and J usage is TRBJ1-1; 7 bases align to TRBD1. The CDR3 sequence is 16 residues long. The germline V gene has CDR1 SGHAT and CDR2 FQNNGV. J lost 5 bases, V lost 5 bases, and 14 bases had no gene match. CDR3: CASSHPQRQGQTEAFF. The CDR3 DNA reads as TGTGCCAGCAGCCATCCCCAGCGACAGGGACAAACTGAAGCTTTCTTT.

About this clonotype: Lacking the conserved final phenylalanine or tryptophan, this CDR3 likely reflects a read error. The gene calls are TRBV7-6 and TRBJ1-5; the D gene is possibly TRBD1 (5 bases). CDR3 length: 13 residues. V lost 4 bases and J lost 4, with 8 bases in between. Per germline, CDR1 SGHVS and CDR2 FNYEAQ. CDR3: CASSSTGNQPQHY. CDR3 in DNA: TGTGCCAGCAGCTCAACAGGAAATCAGCCCCAGCATTAT.

The chain employs TRBV6-1 and TRBJ1-5; 7 bases match TRBD1. Per the germline V gene, CDR1 is MNHNS and CDR2 is SASEGT. The CDR3 consists of 14 residues. Trimming cost V 5 bases and J 7 bases; bases outside gene matches: 8. The CDR3 DNA reads TGTGCCAGCAGTCAGGACAGGACCAGGCAGCCCCAGCATTTT. As protein: CASSQDRTRQPQHF.

This clonotype was seen ten or more times. The gene calls are TRBV6-1 and TRBJ1-2, with TRBD1 as a possible D gene (5 bases). There are 13 residues in the CDR3. The V end lost 2 bases, the J end lost 3 bases, and 7 bases lay between the germline ends. CDR1 MNHNS and CDR2 SASEGT come from the germline V gene. The CDR3 spells CASSEQGHYGYTF. The CDR3 DNA follows: TGTGCCAGCAGTGAACAGGGTCACTATGGCTACACCTTC.